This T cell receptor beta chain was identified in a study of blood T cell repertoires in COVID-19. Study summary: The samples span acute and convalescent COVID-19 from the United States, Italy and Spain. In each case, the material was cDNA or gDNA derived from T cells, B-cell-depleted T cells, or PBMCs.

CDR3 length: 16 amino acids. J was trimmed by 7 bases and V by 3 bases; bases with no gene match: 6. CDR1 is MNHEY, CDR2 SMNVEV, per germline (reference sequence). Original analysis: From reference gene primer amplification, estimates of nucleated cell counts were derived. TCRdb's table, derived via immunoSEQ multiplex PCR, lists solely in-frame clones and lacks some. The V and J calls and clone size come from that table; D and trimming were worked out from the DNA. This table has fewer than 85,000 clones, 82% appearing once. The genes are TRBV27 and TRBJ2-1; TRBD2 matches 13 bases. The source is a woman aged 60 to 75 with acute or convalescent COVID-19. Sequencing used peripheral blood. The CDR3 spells CASSFTGTSGANEQFF. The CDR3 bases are TGTGCCAGCAGTTTCACCGGGACTAGCGGGGCGAATGAGCAGTTCTTC.